Below, 5 T cell receptor beta chains from the same sample are listed, as sequenced in a study of lymphopenia after photon versus proton radiotherapy. Sequencing used immunoSEQ multiplex PCR; TCRdb keeps in-frame clones, though not all of them. Among tens of thousands of clones, around 87% were seen once, and the ten largest hold 9.5% to 15%. The sample here was peripheral blood, taken from a patient treated with proton-based radiotherapy. The receptors stem from a man older than 75 with esophageal cancer.

This clone was seen just once. The J gene is TRBJ1-2, the V gene TRBV5-4; D ambiguous. This CDR3 has 14 residues. Germline V gives CDR1 SGHNT, CDR2 YYREEE (reference sequence). The germline V and J ends were trimmed by 1 base and 1 base, with 8 bases remaining between them. The CDR3 nucleotides read TGTGCCAGCAGCTTGCCGCAATTTAACTATGGCTACACCTTC. It yields the protein CASSLPQFNYGYTF.

The CDR3 protein is CASTPDGINNSPLHF. The CDR3 nucleotides read TGTGCCAGCACCCCGGACGGAATTAATAATTCACCCCTCCACTTT. The chain joins TRBV27 to TRBJ1-6; the D is unclear. Trimming stripped 7 bases from V and 5 bases from J, with 15 bases between. CDR3 size: 15 residues. Germline V gene sequence: CDR1 MNHEY, CDR2 SMNVEV (reference sequence).

This clone was recorded only once. CDR3 in DNA: TGCGCCAGCAGTGTGGCGGGACTAGGTTTCTACGAGCAGTACTTC. Protein: CASSVAGLGFYEQYF. V is TRBV10-2 and J is TRBJ2-7, with 8 bases fitting TRBD2. Germline V gene sequence: CDR1 WSHSY, CDR2 SAAADI. With V trimmed by 4 bases and J by 3 bases, 8 bases remained unmatched. There are 15 residues in the CDR3.

The J gene is TRBJ2-1, the V gene TRBV29-1, with 13 bases that match TRBD2. The CDR3 runs 14 residues. The V gene end was trimmed by 1 base and the J gene end by 8 bases; junction bases not matched to a gene: 2. Germline values: CDR1 SQVTM, CDR2 ANQGSEA. The CDR3 protein is CSVEGTSGSDEQFF. CDR3 nucleotides: TGCAGCGTTGAAGGGACTAGCGGGAGCGATGAGCAGTTCTTC.

This chain links TRBV19 with TRBJ1-5; tentative D call: TRBD1 (5 bases). The V end was cut by 4 bases, the J end by 1 base, with 11 bases between. The CDR3 is made up of 15 amino acids. Germline lookup yields CDR1 LNHDA and CDR2 SQIVND (reference sequence). CDR3 DNA sequence: TGTGCCAGTAGTACCTACCGGGACAGCAATCAGCCCCAGCATTTT. This codes for CASSTYRDSNQPQHF.